This TCR beta chain is drawn from a study of beta chain features in type 1 diabetes. Study-wide results and limits: Shortening of TCRB CDR3s, moderate but significant, appeared in all four CD4+ subsets of Type 1 diabetes patients.

CDR3 length: 10 amino acids. Germline lookup yields CDR1 SNHLY and CDR2 FYNNEI. The V and J ends lost 7 bases and 12 bases respectively, with 13 bases between them. The isolated RNA, all of it, was reverse transcribed, so expressed TCRB transcripts were what got sequenced. There were about 3.57 million reads on average in the naive, central memory and regulatory T cell samples. Data came from immunoSEQ multiplex PCR; TCRdb stores just in-frame clones and leaves some out. The sample carries under 200,000 clones, roughly 8% recorded once. There are a few counts of this clone. The antigen is unknown. The V call is TRBV2, the J call TRBJ2-7; maybe TRBD1 (6 bases). This clonotype was obtained from a woman between 18 and 29 years old with type 1 diabetes. Material: central memory CD4+ T cells from blood. In DNA, the CDR3 is TGTGCCAGCACACAGGGAGAACTGTACTTC. This codes for CASTQGELYF.